This T cell receptor (beta chain) was observed in a study of blood T cell repertoires in COVID-19. Study details: Material from acute and convalescent COVID-19 was sourced from the United States, Italy and Spain. The cDNA or gDNA used as material had been derived from T cells, B-cell-depleted T cells, or PBMCs.

Original analysis: Nucleated cell counts were estimated from reference gene primer amplification. The table came from immunoSEQ multiplex PCR; TCRdb's copy has only in-frame clones and leaves some out. V, J and clone size derive from that table, while D and trimming were established from the DNA sequence. In the table there are 400,000 to 450,000 clones, about nine tenths of which are singletons. Material: peripheral blood. The TCR originated in a woman in her twenties or thirties with active or convalescent COVID-19.

The CDR3 nucleotides read TGTGCCATCTCGACGGGGAACTATGGCTACACCTTC. This encodes CAISTGNYGYTF. The V and J genes are TRBV10-3 and TRBJ1-2; D ambiguous. The germline V gene encodes CDR1 ENHRY and CDR2 SYGVKD. The ends were cut back, 8 bases at V and 2 bases at J, with 9 bases in the middle. The CDR3 length is 12 residues.